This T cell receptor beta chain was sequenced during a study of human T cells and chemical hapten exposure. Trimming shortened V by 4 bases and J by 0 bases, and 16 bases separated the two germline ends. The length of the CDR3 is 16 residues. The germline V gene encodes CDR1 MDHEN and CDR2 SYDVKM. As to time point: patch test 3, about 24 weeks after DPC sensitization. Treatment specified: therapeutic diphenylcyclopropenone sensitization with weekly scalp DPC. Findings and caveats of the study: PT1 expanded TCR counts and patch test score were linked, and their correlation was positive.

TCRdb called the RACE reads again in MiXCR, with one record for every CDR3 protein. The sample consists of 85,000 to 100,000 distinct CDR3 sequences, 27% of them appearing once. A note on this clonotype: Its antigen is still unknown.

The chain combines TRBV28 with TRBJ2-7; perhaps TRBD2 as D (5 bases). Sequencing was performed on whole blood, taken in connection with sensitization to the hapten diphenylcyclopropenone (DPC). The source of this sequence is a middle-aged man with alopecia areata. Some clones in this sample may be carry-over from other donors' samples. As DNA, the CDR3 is TGTGCCAGCAGTTCCCCCGGACTGGTACACTCCTACGAGCAGTACTTC. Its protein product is CASSSPGLVHSYEQYF.